One sample yielded the 17 T cell receptor beta chains listed below, sequenced in a study of OX40 agonist ivuxolimab in advanced cancers. The table came from immunoSEQ multiplex PCR; TCRdb's copy has only in-frame clones and leaves some out. The sample has some 65,000 clones; 89% are singletons. The starting material was CD4+ or CD8+ T cells sorted from blood, obtained in a trial of the OX40 agonist ivuxolimab. Every receptor here comes from an adult with an advanced solid tumor such as melanoma, head and neck, liver or kidney cancer.

V usage is TRBV4-2 and J usage is TRBJ1-1; D call uncertain. Germline CDR1 LGHNA, CDR2 YNFKEQ. V dropped 1 base and J dropped 8 bases, with 5 bases sitting between them. This CDR3 comprises 11 residues. CDR3 nucleotides: TGTGCCAGCAGCCAAGGGGTAGAAGCTTTCTTT. Protein sequence: CASSQGVEAFF.

This clone is a singleton in its sample. This sequence joins TRBV5-4 and TRBJ2-5, with D perhaps TRBD2 (7 bases). V was clipped by 7 bases and J by 4 bases, with 14 bases between them. CDR1 SGHNT and CDR2 YYREEE come from the germline V gene (reference sequence). This CDR3 has 13 amino acids. Here the CDR3 DNA reads TGTGCCAGCGGGGGGGCAAGTGCAGAGACCCAGTACTTC. It translates to CASGGASAETQYF. The full variable domain, with the rest looked up from reference TRBV5-4 and TRBJ2-5, is ETGVTQSPTHLIKTRGQQVTLRCSSQSGHNTVSWYQQALGQGPQFIFQYYREEENGRGNFPPRFSGLQFPNYSSELNVNALELDDSALYLCASGGASAETQYFGPGTRLLVL.

This sequence joins TRBV7-9 and TRBJ2-7; D possibly corresponds to TRBD1 (5 bases). Deletions cut 0 bases from V and 5 bases from J, with 11 bases between. Germline V lookup: CDR1 SEHNR, CDR2 FQNEAQ (reference sequence). This CDR3 is built from 14 residues. The CDR3 region has the DNA TGTGCCAGCAGCTTAGCGAGCAGGGAAGACGAGCAGTACTTC. This codes for CASSLASREDEQYF.

V usage is TRBV4-1 and J usage is TRBJ1-1; D ambiguous. Trimming removed 1 base from V and 2 bases from J, with 8 bases in between. Germline assignment: CDR1 MGHRA and CDR2 YSYEKL. This CDR3 spans 14 amino acids. The CDR3 DNA reads TGCGCCAGCAGCCAAGTCCTAAGTAACACTGAAGCTTTCTTT. Its translation: CASSQVLSNTEAFF.

The chain couples TRBV5-1 to TRBJ2-7, with D possibly TRBD2 on 5 matching bases. The V gene's germline CDR1 is SGHRS and CDR2 YFSETQ. V was pared by 5 bases and J by 3 bases, with 15 bases between. The CDR3 is made up of 14 amino acids. The CDR3: CASRFRRGYYEQYF. As DNA, the CDR3 is TGCGCCAGCAGGTTCCGTCGGGGTTACTACGAGCAGTACTTC.

This clone showed up just once. This chain links TRBV6-5 with TRBJ1-1; 9 nucleotides line up with TRBD1. With 0 bases clipped from V and 11 bases from J, the junction kept 10 bases outside the gene matches. Germline-derived CDR1 and CDR2 are MNHEY and SVGAGI. The CDR3 covers 15 residues. The CDR3 region is CASSYSKQGALGAFF. In DNA, the CDR3 is TGTGCCAGCAGTTACTCAAAACAGGGGGCCCTTGGGGCTTTCTTT.

This chain links TRBV27 with TRBJ2-1; tentative D call: TRBD1 (6 bases). Germline loops: CDR1 MNHEY, CDR2 SMNVEV (reference sequence). V lost 5 bases to trimming and J lost 7 bases, with 12 bases between them. CDR3 size: 13 residues. DNA of the CDR3: TGTGCCAGCAGTATCCCACAGGGTAATGAGCAGTTCTTC. Its translation is CASSIPQGNEQFF.

The CDR3 DNA reads as TGTGCCAGCAGCTGGATACTAGCGGGGGAAGATGAGCAGTTCTTC. Encoded protein: CASSWILAGEDEQFF. The genes are TRBV5-6 and TRBJ2-1, with 11 bases lining up with TRBD2. Germline lookup yields CDR1 SGHDT and CDR2 YYEEEE. The CDR3 loop spans 15 amino acids. With V trimmed by 3 bases and J by 8 bases, 7 bases remained unmatched.

The V call is TRBV7-9, the J call TRBJ2-5; 12 bases map to TRBD2. The germline CDR1 and CDR2 sequences are SEHNR and FQNEAQ (reference sequence). The J segment lost 5 bases and the V segment lost 3 bases, leaving 16 bases of the junction unmatched. The CDR3 has 19 amino acids. The CDR3 DNA follows: TGTGCCAGCAGCTTTTACGGTCTAGCGGGGGGGTCGGTATCGGAGACCCAGTACTTC. It specifies CASSFYGLAGGSVSETQYF.

This clone has a single count. The chain employs TRBV27 and TRBJ2-7, with 11 bases lining up with TRBD2. V dropped 7 bases and J dropped 2; count of bases not matched to a gene: 7. Per the germline V gene, CDR1 is MNHEY and CDR2 is SMNVEV (reference sequence). This CDR3 has 15 amino acids. In nucleotides, the CDR3 is TGTGCCAGCAAGCCTGTAGCGGGAGGGCCCTACGAGCAGTACTTC. Translation: CASKPVAGGPYEQYF.

This chain connects TRBV5-1 to TRBJ2-1; a weak D match, TRBD1 (5 bases). Trimming shortened V by 1 base and J by 5 bases, and 16 bases separated the two germline ends. Germline V gene data show CDR1 as SGHRS and CDR2 as YFSETQ. The CDR3 extends over 16 amino acids. Here the CDR3 reads CASSLRGGGYNNEQFF. The CDR3 nucleotides are TGCGCCAGCAGCTTGAGGGGCGGCGGTTATAACAATGAGCAGTTCTTC.

The rearrangement links TRBV2 to TRBJ2-7; 9 bases align to TRBD1. Germline V CDR1 and CDR2: SNHLY, FYNNEI. The CDR3 extends over 14 amino acids. J gave up 4 bases and V 3 bases, and 4 bases lay outside the gene matches. CDR3 residues: CASSDDRGVYEQYF. As DNA, the CDR3 is TGTGCCAGCAGTGATGACAGGGGGGTATACGAGCAGTACTTC.

This rearrangement joins TRBV29-1 to TRBJ1-2; 7 bases match TRBD1. The germline CDR1 and CDR2 sequences are SQVTM and ANQGSEA. This CDR3 spans 11 amino acids. CDR3 nucleotide sequence: TGCAGAGCCAGGGACAGACTAGGCTACACCTTC. Its translation is CRARDRLGYTF.

This chain links TRBV28 with TRBJ2-1, with 9 bases fitting TRBD1. CDR3 length equals 13 residues. Germline CDR1 MDHEN, CDR2 SYDVKM. Trimming at V came to 10 bases and at J to 13 bases, leaving 14 bases not matched to a gene. The CDR3 coding sequence is TGTGCCACCACCACCCCAGGGACAGGGAGTCAGTTCTTC. Translating it yields CATTTPGTGSQFF.

The chain links TRBV29-1 to TRBJ2-3, with 9 bases that match TRBD1. This CDR3 has 18 residues. CDR1 is SQVTM, CDR2 ANQGSEA, per germline. J was trimmed by 7 bases and V by 6 bases; bases with no gene match: 23. The CDR3 sequence: CSVRTGVDAGVESNTQYF. Here the CDR3 DNA reads TGCAGCGTACGGACAGGGGTTGATGCGGGAGTTGAATCAAATACGCAGTATTTT.

V and J are TRBV5-1 and TRBJ2-6, with D perhaps being TRBD1 or TRBD2 (5 bases each). The V gene's germline CDR1 is SGHRS and CDR2 YFSETQ. V lost 4 bases, J lost 0 bases, and 14 bases lay in between. This CDR3 spans 17 amino acids. This CDR3 is CASSKNSGGSGANVLTF. Here the CDR3 DNA reads TGCGCCAGCAGCAAAAATTCTGGGGGCTCTGGGGCCAACGTCCTGACTTTC.

DNA of the CDR3: TGTGCCAGCAGGGTTGACAGAACTGGAAACACCATATATTTT. Residues: CASRVDRTGNTIYF. V gene TRBV2 combines with J gene TRBJ1-3; possible D gene TRBD1, 5 bases. Trimming shortened V by 6 bases and J by 2 bases, and 11 bases separated the two germline ends. The CDR3 is 14 amino acids. Germline lookup yields CDR1 SNHLY and CDR2 FYNNEI.